The clone carrying this TCR beta chain was seen ten or more times. The sample comes from a study of T-cell reconstitution after alpha-beta-depleted transplantation in children. V was cut by 1 base and J by 5 bases, with 12 bases left in between. This CDR3 contains 14 residues. Unique molecular identifiers featured in how the TCRbeta library was prepared. MiXCR, applied by TCRdb to the PCR reads, yields one record per CDR3 protein. The repertoire holds around 420,000 distinct CDR3 sequences, with 15% to 20% as singletons. The rearrangement links TRBV12-3 or TRBV12-4 to TRBJ2-7; a possible D gene is TRBD1 (5 bases). The sample here was PBMCs, mostly from graft donor cells, taken 360 days after TCRalphabeta/CD19-depleted stem cell transplant. The source is a boy under three years old who had a stem cell transplant for Wiskott-Aldrich syndrome, so the T cells may come from the graft donor. In nucleotides, the CDR3 is TGTGCCAGCAGTTTAGACCACCTCAGGGACGAGCAGTACTTC. Translation: CASSLDHLRDEQYF.